This T cell receptor (beta chain) was profiled in a study of cytomegalovirus exposure and HLA in healthy donors. CDR3 length: 16 amino acids. V gave up 2 bases and J gave up 7 bases; unmatched junction bases: 8. Germline CDR1 is MGHRA and CDR2 is YSYEKL. With 60 Vbeta and 13 Jbeta primers, the PCR was carried out. Sequencing used immunoSEQ multiplex PCR; TCRdb keeps in-frame clones, though not all of them. Of under 250,000 clones listed, roughly 84% are singletons. This clone was seen a few times. The sample was PBMCs. This rearrangement joins TRBV4-1 to TRBJ2-7, with 13 bases that match TRBD2. This clonotype was sampled from a boy younger than 10 in good health and CMV-seronegative. This CDR3 is CASSQPTSGGAREQYF. The CDR3 DNA reads TGCGCCAGCAGCCAACCAACTAGCGGGGGGGCGAGGGAGCAGTACTTC.